This T cell receptor beta chain was recorded in a study of pediatric ulcerative colitis. General study findings and limits: In rectum, acute severe colitis had expanded clones and less diversity. Ulcerative colitis patients shared more blood-rectal clones than controls.

This was a survey-level run. The protocol was immunoSEQ multiplex PCR, while the TCRdb copy is restricted to in-frame clones and leaves out a portion. The profile shows roughly 6,100 clones, over 85% of them singletons. This CDR3 has 14 residues. CDR1 ENHRY and CDR2 SYGVKD come from the germline V gene. Trimming left V 6 bases short and J 8 bases short, with 19 bases between. Controls had colonoscopy for suspected IBD, with normal endoscopy and no IBD the following year. With regard to this clone: What it binds is not known.

Sequencing was carried out using blood. The chain recombines TRBV10-3 with TRBJ1-2, with D maybe TRBD1 (5 bases). The receptor was derived from a girl aged 5-17 years who was a control in a study of pediatric ulcerative colitis. The CDR3 DNA sequence: TGTGCCATCAGAGCAGGGCGGATAAATGGGGGCTACACCTTC. As protein: CAIRAGRINGGYTF.